These T cell receptor beta chains were read from a single sample in a study of T cells in pancreatic ductal adenocarcinoma. Sequenced by immunoSEQ multiplex PCR; TCRdb stores in-frame clones only, minus some. Of roughly 5,000 clones listed, about 72% are singletons. Material for sequencing was pancreatic tumor tissue. Receptors were obtained from a human donor with pancreatic ductal adenocarcinoma. Each CDR3 is given without its conserved first and last residue. The order of the fields is D gene, J gene, V gene, CDR3 protein. A D gene is named only where the DNA matches it firmly.

>NA|TRBJ2-3|TRBV5-1
ASSTSDSTDTQY
>NA|TRBJ1-2|TRBV30
AWSGQIGGYT
>NA|TRBJ2-2|TRBV7-3
ASRRAANTGELF
>NA|TRBJ1-2|TRBV5-4
ASSLAGDYYGYT
>TRBD1|TRBJ2-3|TRBV5-1
ASSAQGAHRDTQY
>TRBD1|TRBJ2-7|TRBV6-6
ASSYSSGTGGEQY
>NA|TRBJ2-3|TRBV5-1
ASSLIGQITDTQY
>NA|TRBJ2-1|TRBV7-9
ASSLSLPGDEQF
>TRBD1|TRBJ1-2|TRBV30
ASSTGLNYGYT
>TRBD2|TRBJ2-5|TRBV9
ASSVVSGVGETQY
>TRBD1|TRBJ1-2|TRBV7-8
ASSLGQGDYGYT
>TRBD2|TRBJ2-5|TRBV30
AWKVPSGVLRETQY
>NA|TRBJ2-7|TRBV5-1
ASSYDPGGGYEQY
>TRBD2|TRBJ2-3|TRBV6-1
ASSSGGRDTQY
>NA|TRBJ1-1|TRBV2
ASRGLGGKTEAF
>TRBD1|TRBJ1-1|TRBV6-5
ASSYSTATGGTEAF
>NA|TRBJ2-3|TRBV6-5
ASTSRLEVDTQY
>NA|TRBJ1-2|TRBV28
ASSISPDRGGYGYT
>TRBD2|TRBJ2-4|TRBV7-2
ASTPGPGEGFKNIQY
>NA|TRBJ2-2|TRBV9
ASSVGDTYTGELF
>NA|TRBJ2-5|TRBV4-2
ASSQDLVIAVNRETQY
>TRBD1|TRBJ2-4|TRBV5-5
ASSLRDRDIQY
>TRBD2|TRBJ2-3|TRBV20-1
SGGSTDTQY
>NA|TRBJ2-1|TRBV5-5
ASSAFRGNEQF
>NA|TRBJ2-2|TRBV6-6
ASSYGQGDTGELF
>NA|TRBJ1-6|TRBV7-2
ASSLQGFYNSPLH
>TRBD1|TRBJ1-1|TRBV6-5
ASSGTGGLTAF
>TRBD2|TRBJ2-3|TRBV19
ASGLAGGASTDTQY
>NA|TRBJ2-7|TRBV5-6
ASSNPGLTYEQY
>NA|TRBJ2-6|TRBV4-2
ASSQERGSGANVLT
>NA|TRBJ1-1|TRBV30
AWSQGMMNTEAF
>TRBD1|TRBJ2-7|TRBV5-4
ASSLSGTGAFYEQY
>TRBD1|TRBJ2-7|TRBV2
ASSLGQGYEQY
>NA|TRBJ2-1|TRBV4-2
ASSQEGGAEEQF
>NA|TRBJ2-5|TRBV28
ASSLNDSALGTQY
>NA|TRBJ2-3|TRBV5-1
ASKLDGPSTDTQY
>TRBD1|TRBJ1-1|TRBV6-5
ASWGGQGLSGEAF
>NA|TRBJ2-2|TRBV2
ASRVQDFGTGELF
>NA|TRBJ1-1|TRBV5-1
ASSTAGARGSEAF
>NA|TRBJ2-2|TRBV19
ASSIRTANTGELF
>NA|TRBJ1-5|TRBV14
ASSQGRVSPQH
>NA|NA|TRBV7-9
ASSLSVPVGEQY
>NA|TRBJ2-2|TRBV18
ASSPLQGRTGELF
>TRBD1|TRBJ1-2|TRBV5-1
ASSRDRPNYGYT
>NA|TRBJ1-2|TRBV28
ASSWANGFGGYT
>NA|TRBJ2-1|TRBV11-3
ASSLRGAYDEQF